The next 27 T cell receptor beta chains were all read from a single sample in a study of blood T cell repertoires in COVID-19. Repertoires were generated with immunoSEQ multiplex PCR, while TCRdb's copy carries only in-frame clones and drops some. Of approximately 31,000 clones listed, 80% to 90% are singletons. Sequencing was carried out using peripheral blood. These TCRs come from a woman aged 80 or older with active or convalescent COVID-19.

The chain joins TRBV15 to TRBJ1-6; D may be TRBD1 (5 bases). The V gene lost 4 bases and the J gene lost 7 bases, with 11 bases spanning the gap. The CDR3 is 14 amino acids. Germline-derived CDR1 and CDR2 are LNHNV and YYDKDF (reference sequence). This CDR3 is CATSTQGGNSPLHF. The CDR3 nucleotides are TGTGCCACCAGCACCCAGGGTGGCAATTCACCCCTCCACTTT.

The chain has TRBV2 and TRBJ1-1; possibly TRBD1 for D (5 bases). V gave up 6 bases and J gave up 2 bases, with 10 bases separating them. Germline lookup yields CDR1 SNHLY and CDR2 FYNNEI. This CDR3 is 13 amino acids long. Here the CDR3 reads CASSDQGNTEAFF. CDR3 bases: TGTGCCAGCAGCGACCAGGGCAACACTGAAGCTTTCTTT.

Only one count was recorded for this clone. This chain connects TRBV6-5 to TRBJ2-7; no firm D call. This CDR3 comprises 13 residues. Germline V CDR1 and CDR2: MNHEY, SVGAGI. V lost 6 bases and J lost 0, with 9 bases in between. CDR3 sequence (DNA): TGTGCCAGCAGCCCGGAGTTCTCCTACGAGCAGTACTTC. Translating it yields CASSPEFSYEQYF.

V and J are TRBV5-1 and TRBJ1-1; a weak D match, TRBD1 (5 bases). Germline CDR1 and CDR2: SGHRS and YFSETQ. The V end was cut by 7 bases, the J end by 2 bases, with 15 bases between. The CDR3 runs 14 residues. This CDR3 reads CASQADSPNTEAFF. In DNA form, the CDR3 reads TGCGCCAGCCAGGCCGACAGCCCTAACACTGAAGCTTTCTTT.

CDR3 sequence reads: CSVGSYGYTF. The CDR3 DNA reads as TGCAGCGTTGGCAGCTATGGCTACACCTTC. This chain uses TRBV29-1 with TRBJ1-2; D ambiguous. CDR1 is SQVTM, CDR2 ANQGSEA, per germline. This CDR3 has 10 amino acids. V lost 4 bases and J 4 bases, leaving 4 bases between the germline ends.

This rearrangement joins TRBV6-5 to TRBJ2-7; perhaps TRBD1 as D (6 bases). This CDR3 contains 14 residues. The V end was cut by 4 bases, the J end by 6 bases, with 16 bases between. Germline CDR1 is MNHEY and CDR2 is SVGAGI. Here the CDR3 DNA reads TGTGCCAGCAGTTCAAACACAGGGAAGCTCGAGCAGTACTTC. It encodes CASSSNTGKLEQYF.

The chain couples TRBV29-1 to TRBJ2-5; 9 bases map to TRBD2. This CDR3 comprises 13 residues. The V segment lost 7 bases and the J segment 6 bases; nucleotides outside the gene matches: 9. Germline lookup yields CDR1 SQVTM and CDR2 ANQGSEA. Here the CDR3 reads CSASAGGWQTQYF. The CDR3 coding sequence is TGCAGCGCTAGTGCGGGAGGGTGGCAGACCCAGTACTTC.

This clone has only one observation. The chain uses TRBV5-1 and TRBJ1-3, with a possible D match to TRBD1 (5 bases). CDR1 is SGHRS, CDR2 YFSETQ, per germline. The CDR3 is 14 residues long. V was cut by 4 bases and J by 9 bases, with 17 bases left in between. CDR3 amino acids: CASSPGGGESTIYF. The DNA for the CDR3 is TGCGCCAGCAGCCCTGGCGGGGGGGAAAGCACCATATATTTT.

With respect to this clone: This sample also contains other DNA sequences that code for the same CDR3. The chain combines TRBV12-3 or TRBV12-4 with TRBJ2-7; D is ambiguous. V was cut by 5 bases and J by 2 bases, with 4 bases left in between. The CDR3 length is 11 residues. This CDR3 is CASSPAYEQYF. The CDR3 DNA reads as TGTGCCAGCAGTCCGGCCTACGAGCAGTACTTC.

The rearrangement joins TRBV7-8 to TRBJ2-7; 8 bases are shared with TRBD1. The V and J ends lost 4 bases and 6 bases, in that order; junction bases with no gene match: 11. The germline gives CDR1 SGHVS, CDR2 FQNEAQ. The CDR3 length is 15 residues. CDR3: CASSSTGTGGVEQYF. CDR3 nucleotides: TGTGCCAGCAGCTCCACCGGGACAGGAGGTGTCGAGCAGTACTTC.

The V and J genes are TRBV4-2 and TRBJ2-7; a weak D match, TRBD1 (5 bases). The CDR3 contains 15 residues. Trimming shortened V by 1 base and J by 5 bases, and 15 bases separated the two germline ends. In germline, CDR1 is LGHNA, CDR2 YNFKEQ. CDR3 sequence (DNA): TGTGCCAGCAGCCAAGGGGGCAGAAGTCTGGACGAGCAGTACTTC. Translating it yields CASSQGGRSLDEQYF.

The CDR3: CASSLSGGASYNEQFF. The CDR3 region has the DNA TGTGCCAGTAGCCTTAGCGGGGGGGCGTCCTACAATGAGCAGTTCTTC. This chain connects TRBV19 to TRBJ2-1; TRBD2 matches at 11 bases. The CDR3 has 16 residues. Germline CDR1 is LNHDA and CDR2 is SQIVND (reference sequence). With 6 bases clipped from V and 1 base from J, the junction kept 5 bases outside the gene matches.

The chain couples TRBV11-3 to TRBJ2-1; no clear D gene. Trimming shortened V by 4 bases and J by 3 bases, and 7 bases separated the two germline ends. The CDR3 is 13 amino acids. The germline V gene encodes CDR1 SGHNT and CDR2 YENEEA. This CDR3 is CASSSASYNEQFF. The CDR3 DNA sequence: TGTGCCAGCAGCTCCGCTAGCTACAATGAGCAGTTCTTC.

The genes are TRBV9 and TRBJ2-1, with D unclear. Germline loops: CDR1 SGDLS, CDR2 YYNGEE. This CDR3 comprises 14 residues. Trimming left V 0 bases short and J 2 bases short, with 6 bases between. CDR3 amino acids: CASSVELAYNEQFF. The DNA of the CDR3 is TGTGCCAGCAGCGTAGAGCTTGCCTACAATGAGCAGTTCTTC.

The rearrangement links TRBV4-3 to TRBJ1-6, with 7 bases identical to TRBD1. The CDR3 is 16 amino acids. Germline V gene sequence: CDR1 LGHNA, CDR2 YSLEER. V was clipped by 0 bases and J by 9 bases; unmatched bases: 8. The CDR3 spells CASSQEAGGDISPLHF. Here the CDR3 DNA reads TGCGCCAGCAGCCAAGAAGCAGGGGGTGATATTTCACCCCTCCACTTT.

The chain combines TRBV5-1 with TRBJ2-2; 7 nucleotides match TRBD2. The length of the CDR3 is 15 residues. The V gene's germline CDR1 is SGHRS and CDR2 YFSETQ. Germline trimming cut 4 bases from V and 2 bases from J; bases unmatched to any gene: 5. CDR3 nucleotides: TGCGCCAGCAGCCGGGAGGCTAGCAACACCGGGGAGCTGTTTTTT. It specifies CASSREASNTGELFF. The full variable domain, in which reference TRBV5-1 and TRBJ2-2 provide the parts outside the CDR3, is KAGVTQTPRYLIKTRGQQVTLSCSPISGHRSVSWYQQTPGQGLQFLFEYFSETQRNKGNFPGRFSGRQFSNSRSEMNVSTLELGDSALYLCASSREASNTGELFFGEGSRLTVL.

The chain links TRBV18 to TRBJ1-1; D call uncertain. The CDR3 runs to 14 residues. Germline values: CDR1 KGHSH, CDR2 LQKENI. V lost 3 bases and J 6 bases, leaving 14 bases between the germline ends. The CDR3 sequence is CASSPLLQGPEAFF. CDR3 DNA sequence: TGTGCCAGCTCACCCTTACTACAAGGCCCTGAAGCTTTCTTT.

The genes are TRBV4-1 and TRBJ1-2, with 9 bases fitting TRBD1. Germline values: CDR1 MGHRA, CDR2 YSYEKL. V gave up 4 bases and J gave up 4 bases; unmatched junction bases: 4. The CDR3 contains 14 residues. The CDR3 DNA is TGCGCCAGCAGCCCACAGGGGGCCGTCTATGGCTACACCTTC. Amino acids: CASSPQGAVYGYTF.

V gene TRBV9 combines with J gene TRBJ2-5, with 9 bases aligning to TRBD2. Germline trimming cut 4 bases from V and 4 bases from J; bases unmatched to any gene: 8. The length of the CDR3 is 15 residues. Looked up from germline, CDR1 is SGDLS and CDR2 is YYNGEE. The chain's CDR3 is CASSSPSTSGETQYF. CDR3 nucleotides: TGTGCCAGCAGCTCTCCCTCGACTAGCGGAGAGACCCAGTACTTC.

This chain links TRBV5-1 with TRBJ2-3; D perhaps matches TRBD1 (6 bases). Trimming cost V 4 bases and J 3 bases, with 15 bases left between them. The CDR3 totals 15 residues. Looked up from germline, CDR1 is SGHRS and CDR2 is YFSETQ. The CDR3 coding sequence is TGCGCCAGCAGCGCCTCAGGGGAAAGAACAGATACGCAGTATTTT. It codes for CASSASGERTDTQYF.

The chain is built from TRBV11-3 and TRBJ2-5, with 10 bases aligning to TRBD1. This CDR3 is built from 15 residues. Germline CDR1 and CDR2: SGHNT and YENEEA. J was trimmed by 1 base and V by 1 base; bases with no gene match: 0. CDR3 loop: CASSLGTGGQETQYF. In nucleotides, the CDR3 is TGTGCCAGCAGCTTAGGGACAGGGGGCCAAGAGACCCAGTACTTC. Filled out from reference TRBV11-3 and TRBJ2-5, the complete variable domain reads EAGVVQSPRYKIIEKKQPVAFWCNPISGHNTLYWYLQNLGQGPELLIRYENEEAVDDSQLPKDRFSAERLKGVDSTLKIQPAELGDSAVYLCASSLGTGGQETQYFGPGTRLLVL.

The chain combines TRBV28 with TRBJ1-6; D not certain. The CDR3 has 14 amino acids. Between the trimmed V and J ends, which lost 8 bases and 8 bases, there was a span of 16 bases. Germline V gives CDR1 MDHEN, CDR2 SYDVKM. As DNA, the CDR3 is TGTGCCAGCCGTATGGTCGTCCCGGATTCACCCCTCCACTTT. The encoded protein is CASRMVVPDSPLHF.

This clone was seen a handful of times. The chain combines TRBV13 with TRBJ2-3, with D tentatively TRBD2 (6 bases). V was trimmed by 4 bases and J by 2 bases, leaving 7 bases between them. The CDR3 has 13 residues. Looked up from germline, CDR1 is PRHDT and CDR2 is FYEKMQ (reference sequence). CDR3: CASSSGLTDTQYF. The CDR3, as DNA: TGTGCCAGCAGCTCGGGACTCACAGATACGCAGTATTTT.

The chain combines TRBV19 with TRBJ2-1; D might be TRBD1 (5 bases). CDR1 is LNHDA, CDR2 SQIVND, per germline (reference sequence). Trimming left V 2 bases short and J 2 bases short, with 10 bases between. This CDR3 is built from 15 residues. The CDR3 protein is CASSIRTNAYNEQFF. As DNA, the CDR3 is TGTGCCAGTAGTATAAGGACAAATGCCTACAATGAGCAGTTCTTC.

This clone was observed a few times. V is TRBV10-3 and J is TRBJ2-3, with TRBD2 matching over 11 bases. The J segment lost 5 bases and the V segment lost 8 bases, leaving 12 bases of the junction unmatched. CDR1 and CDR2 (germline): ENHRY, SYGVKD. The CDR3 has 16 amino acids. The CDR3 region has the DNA TGTGCCATCGGGGCTCCAACTAGCGGGAGTATAGATACGCAGTATTTT. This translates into CAIGAPTSGSIDTQYF.

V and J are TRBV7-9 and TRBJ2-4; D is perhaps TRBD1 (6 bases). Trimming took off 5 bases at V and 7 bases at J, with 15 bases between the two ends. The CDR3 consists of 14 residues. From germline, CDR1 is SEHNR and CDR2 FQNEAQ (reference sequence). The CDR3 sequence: CASSRSGTLNIQYF. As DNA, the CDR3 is TGTGCCAGCAGCCGTTCCGGGACATTGAACATTCAGTACTTC.

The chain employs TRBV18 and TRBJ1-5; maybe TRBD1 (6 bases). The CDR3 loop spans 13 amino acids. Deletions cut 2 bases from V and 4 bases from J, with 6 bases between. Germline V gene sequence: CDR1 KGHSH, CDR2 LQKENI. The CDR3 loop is CASSPTGNQPQHF. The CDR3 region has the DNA TGTGCCAGCTCACCAACAGGGAATCAGCCCCAGCATTTT.